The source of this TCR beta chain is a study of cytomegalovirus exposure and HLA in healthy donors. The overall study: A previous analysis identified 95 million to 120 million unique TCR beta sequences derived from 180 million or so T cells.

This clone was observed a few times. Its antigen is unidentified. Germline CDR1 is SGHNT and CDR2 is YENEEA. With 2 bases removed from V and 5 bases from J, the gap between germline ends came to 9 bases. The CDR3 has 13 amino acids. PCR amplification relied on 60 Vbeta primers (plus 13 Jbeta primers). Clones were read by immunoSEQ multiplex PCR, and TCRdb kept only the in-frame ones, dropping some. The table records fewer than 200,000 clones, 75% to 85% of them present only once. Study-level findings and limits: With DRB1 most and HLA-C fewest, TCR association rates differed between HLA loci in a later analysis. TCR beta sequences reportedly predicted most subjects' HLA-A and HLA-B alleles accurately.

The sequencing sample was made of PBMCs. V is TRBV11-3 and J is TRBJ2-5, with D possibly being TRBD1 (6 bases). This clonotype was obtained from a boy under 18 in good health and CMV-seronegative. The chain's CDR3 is CASSLNRVETQYF. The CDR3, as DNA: TGTGCCAGCAGCTTAAACAGGGTTGAGACCCAGTACTTC.